A selection of T cell receptor beta chains follows, all from one sample in a study of spatial heterogeneity in lung cancer. TCRdb ran MiXCR on the 5' RACE reads and lists one entry per CDR3 protein. This table has about 29,000 distinct CDR3 sequences, just over 7% appearing once. This specimen was lung tumor tissue, taken at surgery. These receptors were obtained from a male donor with early-stage non-small cell lung cancer. CDR3s include the opening cysteine and the closing phenylalanine or tryptophan. The D gene is left open where the match is weak. Clone sizes are given selectively: once, few, many, or a class where the clone is expanded.

clone size: many; J gene: TRBJ2-3; D gene: .; V gene: TRBV20-1; CDR3 DNA: TGCAGTGCTCACGGACTTCTCGTCGCCGATACGCAGTATTTT; CDR3 protein: CSAHGLLVADTQYF
clone size: many; J gene: TRBJ1-5; D gene: .; V gene: TRBV10-3; CDR3 DNA: TGTGCCATCAGTGATAGCAATCAGCCCCAGCATTTT; CDR3 protein: CAISDSNQPQHF
clone size: .; J gene: TRBJ2-3; D gene: .; V gene: TRBV7-2; CDR3 DNA: TGTGCCAGCAGCTTAGTACAGACCACAGATACGCAGTATTTT; CDR3 protein: CASSLVQTTDTQYF
clone size: medium-sized; J gene: TRBJ1-1; D gene: .; V gene: TRBV12-3/TRBV12-4; CDR3 DNA: TGTGCCAGCAGTTTAGGGGTGCATGAAGCTTTCTTT; CDR3 protein: CASSLGVHEAFF
clone size: many; J gene: TRBJ2-2; D gene: .; V gene: TRBV27; CDR3 DNA: TGTGCCAGCAGTTTCCTAAACTCTGGGGAGCTGTTTTTT; CDR3 protein: CASSFLNSGELFF
clone size: many; J gene: TRBJ2-7; D gene: TRBD2; V gene: TRBV20-1; CDR3 DNA: TGCAGTGCTCGAGGACTAGCGGGAGCCCTCGAGCCCTACGAGCAGTACTTC; CDR3 protein: CSARGLAGALEPYEQYF
clone size: many; J gene: TRBJ1-4; D gene: TRBD1; V gene: TRBV28; CDR3 DNA: TGTGCCAGCAGTTTAACTGGACAGGGTTCTGAAAAACTGTTTTTT; CDR3 protein: CASSLTGQGSEKLFF
clone size: many; J gene: TRBJ1-3; D gene: .; V gene: TRBV4-2; CDR3 DNA: TGTGCCAGCAGCCAAGAGAGGGTCCACTCTGGAAACACCATATATTTT; CDR3 protein: CASSQERVHSGNTIYF
clone size: .; J gene: TRBJ2-2; D gene: .; V gene: TRBV12-5; CDR3 DNA: TGTGCTAGTGCCAGGAACACCGGGGAGCTGTTTTTT; CDR3 protein: CASARNTGELFF
clone size: many; J gene: TRBJ1-2; D gene: .; V gene: TRBV28; CDR3 DNA: TGTGCCAGCAGTTACTCTGGGGAGTACTATGGCTACACCTTC; CDR3 protein: CASSYSGEYYGYTF
clone size: .; J gene: TRBJ2-3; D gene: .; V gene: TRBV7-2; CDR3 DNA: TGTGCCAGCAGCTTCGTCGGGGGCGTCACAGATACGCAGTATTTT; CDR3 protein: CASSFVGGVTDTQYF
clone size: .; J gene: TRBJ2-5; D gene: .; V gene: TRBV14; CDR3 DNA: TGTGCCAGCAGCCAGGCACATGAGACCCAGTACTTC; CDR3 protein: CASSQAHETQYF
clone size: few; J gene: TRBJ2-3; D gene: TRBD2; V gene: TRBV20-1; CDR3 DNA: TGCAGTGCTAGAGTTCATAGCGGGGCCTCGGATACGCAGTATTTT; CDR3 protein: CSARVHSGASDTQYF
clone size: many; J gene: TRBJ2-3; D gene: TRBD2; V gene: TRBV11-2; CDR3 DNA: TGTGCCAGCAGCCCCGGGACTAGCGGAATCACAGATACGCAGTATTTT; CDR3 protein: CASSPGTSGITDTQYF
clone size: many; J gene: TRBJ2-1; D gene: TRBD2; V gene: TRBV5-1; CDR3 DNA: TGCGCCAGCAGCGCTAATAGCGGGGGGGCCGGAAATGAGCAGTTCTTC; CDR3 protein: CASSANSGGAGNEQFF
clone size: many; J gene: TRBJ1-3; D gene: .; V gene: TRBV20-1; CDR3 DNA: TGCAGTGCTAAAGGGTACGGAAACACCATATATTTT; CDR3 protein: CSAKGYGNTIYF
clone size: many; J gene: TRBJ2-3; D gene: .; V gene: TRBV7-2; CDR3 DNA: TGTGCCAGCAGCTTAGGCACTGGGGGCCGGAGAATAGATACGCAGTATTTT; CDR3 protein: CASSLGTGGRRIDTQYF
clone size: many; J gene: TRBJ2-1; D gene: TRBD1; V gene: TRBV6-1; CDR3 DNA: TGTGCCAGCGGGCACAGGGGCGGCAATGAGCAGTTCTTC; CDR3 protein: CASGHRGGNEQFF
clone size: .; J gene: TRBJ2-7; D gene: .; V gene: TRBV10-3; CDR3 DNA: TGTGCCATCAGCACCGGGACAATCCATTACGAGCAGTACTTC; CDR3 protein: CAISTGTIHYEQYF
clone size: .; J gene: TRBJ1-5; D gene: .; V gene: TRBV7-2; CDR3 DNA: TGTGCCAGCAGCGCCGGGTCGCGCAACAATCAGCCCCAGCATTTT; CDR3 protein: CASSAGSRNNQPQHF
clone size: many; J gene: TRBJ1-1; D gene: TRBD1; V gene: TRBV28; CDR3 DNA: TGTGCCAGCATCACCTATCAGGGGGATGTTCCCATGAACACTGAAGCTTTCTTT; CDR3 protein: CASITYQGDVPMNTEAFF
clone size: few; J gene: TRBJ2-7; D gene: .; V gene: TRBV13; CDR3 DNA: TGTGCCAGCAGCTTACGGGCCTCACGTCAGTACTTC; CDR3 protein: CASSLRASRQYF
clone size: .; J gene: TRBJ2-3; D gene: .; V gene: TRBV11-2; CDR3 DNA: TGTGCCAGCAGCTTAGAAGCTTTTCGGGGATGGGGCACAGATACGCAGTATTTT; CDR3 protein: CASSLEAFRGWGTDTQYF
clone size: .; J gene: TRBJ2-7; D gene: .; V gene: TRBV5-1; CDR3 DNA: TGCGCCAGCAGCTTGATCGTGACTGGGGCCTACGAGCAGTACTTC; CDR3 protein: CASSLIVTGAYEQYF
clone size: many; J gene: TRBJ1-5; D gene: TRBD1; V gene: TRBV6-5; CDR3 DNA: TGTGCCAGCAGGTTGGACAGGGCCTCGGGGCAGCCCCAGCATTTT; CDR3 protein: CASRLDRASGQPQHF
clone size: many; J gene: TRBJ1-6; D gene: TRBD1; V gene: TRBV20-1; CDR3 DNA: TGCAGTGCTTTCCCACAGGGGCCCTATAATTCACCCCTCCACTTT; CDR3 protein: CSAFPQGPYNSPLHF
clone size: many; J gene: TRBJ2-6; D gene: TRBD1; V gene: TRBV6-1; CDR3 DNA: TGTGCCAGCAGCCGGACAGGGTTTCAGTCTGGGGCCAACGTCCTGACTTTC; CDR3 protein: CASSRTGFQSGANVLTF
clone size: many; J gene: TRBJ1-3; D gene: .; V gene: TRBV4-2; CDR3 DNA: TGTGCCAGCAGCCAAGAAACCAGACTAGACGGAAACACCATATATTTT; CDR3 protein: CASSQETRLDGNTIYF
clone size: many; J gene: TRBJ1-4; D gene: TRBD1; V gene: TRBV25-1; CDR3 DNA: TGTGCCAGCAGTTTAGCAGGGGGCGAAAAACTGTTTTTT; CDR3 protein: CASSLAGGEKLFF
clone size: few; J gene: TRBJ1-2; D gene: .; V gene: TRBV5-1; CDR3 DNA: TGCGCCAGCAGAAGGGGCCAAGCTAACTATGGCTACACCTTC; CDR3 protein: CASRRGQANYGYTF
clone size: many; J gene: TRBJ1-1; D gene: .; V gene: TRBV28; CDR3 DNA: TGTGCCAGCAGTTCCCAGGTTAGGGGCGTTGAAGCTTTCTTT; CDR3 protein: CASSSQVRGVEAFF
clone size: many; J gene: TRBJ1-5; D gene: .; V gene: TRBV5-1; CDR3 DNA: TGCGCCAGCAGCTATAGTGGGGCCCCGAATCAGCCCCAGCATTTT; CDR3 protein: CASSYSGAPNQPQHF
clone size: many; J gene: TRBJ1-5; D gene: TRBD1; V gene: TRBV7-6; CDR3 DNA: TGTGCCAGCAGCTCCGGGACAGGACAACAGCCCCAGCATTTT; CDR3 protein: CASSSGTGQQPQHF
clone size: many; J gene: TRBJ2-1; D gene: .; V gene: TRBV6-5; CDR3 DNA: TGTGCCAGCAGACCTCCCGGTGGGGGAGCAAATGAGCAGTTCTTC; CDR3 protein: CASRPPGGGANEQFF
clone size: many; J gene: TRBJ1-5; D gene: TRBD1; V gene: TRBV7-8; CDR3 DNA: TGTGCCAGCAGCTTAGGAGGGGGCCGGCAGCCCCAGCATTTT; CDR3 protein: CASSLGGGRQPQHF
clone size: few; J gene: TRBJ1-4; D gene: .; V gene: TRBV18; CDR3 DNA: TGTGCCAGCTCACCGACAGGCCTTGAAAAACTGTTTTTT; CDR3 protein: CASSPTGLEKLFF
clone size: many; J gene: TRBJ2-5; D gene: TRBD2; V gene: TRBV20-1; CDR3 DNA: TGCAGTGCTGGGCCGGGAGGCGGTAGTCGGCAGACCCAGTACTTC; CDR3 protein: CSAGPGGGSRQTQYF
clone size: .; J gene: TRBJ2-3; D gene: .; V gene: TRBV27; CDR3 DNA: TGTGCCAGCAGTTTAGGGGGCGGTTATACGCAGTATTTT; CDR3 protein: CASSLGGGYTQYF
clone size: many; J gene: TRBJ2-1; D gene: .; V gene: TRBV7-9; CDR3 DNA: TGTGCCAGCAGCTTTGATGAGCAGTTCTTC; CDR3 protein: CASSFDEQFF
clone size: .; J gene: TRBJ2-7; D gene: TRBD1; V gene: TRBV5-1; CDR3 DNA: TGCGCCAGCGGCTTGGGACAGGGGGCCTACGAGCAGTACTTC; CDR3 protein: CASGLGQGAYEQYF
clone size: many; J gene: TRBJ1-2; D gene: .; V gene: TRBV4-3; CDR3 DNA: TGCGCCAGCAGCCACCTTCCAGGGGAGGATGGCTACACCTTC; CDR3 protein: CASSHLPGEDGYTF
clone size: many; J gene: TRBJ2-7; D gene: .; V gene: TRBV10-3; CDR3 DNA: TGTGCCATCAGTGGCCCTAGTTTAAGCTCGGGCGAGCAGTACTTC; CDR3 protein: CAISGPSLSSGEQYF
clone size: many; J gene: TRBJ1-1; D gene: .; V gene: TRBV5-1; CDR3 DNA: TGCGCCAGCAGCTTAGGACCGGAACTTGAAGCTTTCTTT; CDR3 protein: CASSLGPELEAFF
clone size: many; J gene: TRBJ2-1; D gene: .; V gene: TRBV5-1; CDR3 DNA: TGCGCCAGCAGCTTGGAGGACTACAGGGGCAATGAGCAGTTCTTC; CDR3 protein: CASSLEDYRGNEQFF
clone size: many; J gene: TRBJ2-1; D gene: TRBD2; V gene: TRBV28; CDR3 DNA: TGTGCCAGCAGTTTAGGAGCGGGGGGGTACTACAATGAGCAGTTCTTC; CDR3 protein: CASSLGAGGYYNEQFF
clone size: few; J gene: TRBJ1-1; D gene: .; V gene: TRBV2; CDR3 DNA: TGTGCCAGCAGTGGGGGGGACACTGAAGCTTTCTTT; CDR3 protein: CASSGGDTEAFF
clone size: many; J gene: TRBJ2-3; D gene: TRBD2; V gene: TRBV5-1; CDR3 DNA: TGCGCCAGCAGCTTGGATCTAGCGGGGAGGCCAGATACGCAGTATTTT; CDR3 protein: CASSLDLAGRPDTQYF
clone size: medium-sized; J gene: TRBJ1-3; D gene: .; V gene: TRBV28; CDR3 DNA: TGTGCCAGCAGTTTAGATCGACGGTACTCTGGAAACACCATATATTTT; CDR3 protein: CASSLDRRYSGNTIYF
clone size: .; J gene: TRBJ2-5; D gene: .; V gene: TRBV20-1; CDR3 DNA: TGCAGTGGGATGGGGGGAACGCATGAGACCCAGTACTTC; CDR3 protein: CSGMGGTHETQYF
clone size: medium-sized; J gene: TRBJ2-5; D gene: TRBD1; V gene: TRBV27; CDR3 DNA: TGTGCCAGCAGCAAACTAACCGGGACAGGTCAAGAGACCCAGTACTTC; CDR3 protein: CASSKLTGTGQETQYF
clone size: .; J gene: TRBJ1-2; D gene: TRBD1; V gene: TRBV28; CDR3 DNA: TGTGCCAGCACCTTTTCGACAGGGGGAAGCTACACCTTC; CDR3 protein: CASTFSTGGSYTF
clone size: many; J gene: TRBJ1-4; D gene: .; V gene: TRBV20-1; CDR3 DNA: TGCAGTGCTAGAGGTCTGCGGGACACTAATGAAAAACTGTTTTTT; CDR3 protein: CSARGLRDTNEKLFF
clone size: many; J gene: TRBJ1-1; D gene: .; V gene: TRBV14; CDR3 DNA: TGTGCCAGCAGCCAGGATATGAACACTGAAGCTTTCTTT; CDR3 protein: CASSQDMNTEAFF
clone size: .; J gene: TRBJ2-7; D gene: TRBD1; V gene: TRBV5-1; CDR3 DNA: TGCGCCAGCAGCCCAGATCCCGGGACAGGGGCTTACGAGCAGTACTTC; CDR3 protein: CASSPDPGTGAYEQYF
clone size: few; J gene: TRBJ2-2; D gene: TRBD2; V gene: TRBV11-2; CDR3 DNA: TGTGCCAGCAGCTTAACCCCCACTAGCGGGGTCTACGGTGGCACCGGGGAGCTGTTTTTT; CDR3 protein: CASSLTPTSGVYGGTGELFF